These 2 T cell receptor beta chains share one sample of origin, sequenced in a study of cytomegalovirus exposure and HLA in healthy donors. The PCR used 60 Vbeta and 13 Jbeta primers. TCRdb's copy holds only in-frame clones and misses some; the assay was immunoSEQ multiplex PCR. The sample lists around 200,000 clones, 75% to 80% occurring once. The sample was PBMCs. These receptors were obtained from a male donor in good health and CMV-seronegative.

This clone has a handful of counts. V usage is TRBV13 and J usage is TRBJ2-1, with 16 bases fitting TRBD2. Germline CDR1 is PRHDT and CDR2 is FYEKMQ (reference sequence). This CDR3 spans 14 amino acids. V was clipped by 3 bases and J by 15 bases; unmatched bases: 5. The CDR3 loop reads CASSFGTSGRGGFF. The DNA for the CDR3 is TGTGCCAGCAGCTTTGGGACTAGCGGGAGGGGCGGGTTCTTC.

The rearrangement links TRBV27 to TRBJ1-5, with TRBD1 identical over 7 bases. CDR3 length equals 15 residues. J gave up 0 bases and V 5 bases, and 4 bases lay outside the gene matches. Germline V lookup: CDR1 MNHEY, CDR2 SMNVEV (reference sequence). In DNA form, the CDR3 reads TGTGCCAGCAGTCCAGACAGGGTTAGCAATCAGCCCCAGCATTTT. Amino acid sequence: CASSPDRVSNQPQHF.